A single sample gave rise to the 14 T cell receptor beta chains below, sequenced in a study of CD8 T cells in ankylosing spondylitis (dated by TCRdb to 2017 to 2019). Results and caveats for the whole study, not just this receptor: A TCR beta motif made up of several highly homologous amino acid variants appeared to be characteristic of blood from ankylosing spondylitis patients.

These TCRs' antigens remain unknown. The method was 5' RACE. The sequencing machine was an Illumina HiSeq 2500. TCRdb reprocessed the public reads (quality trimming at Q25 with fastp, clone calling with MiXCR) and kept in-frame beta chains. CDR3 protein sequences are deduplicated, and each keeps its most common genes and DNA. Recorded for this sample are 200,000 to 250,000 distinct CDR3 sequences; 18% of them occurred a single time. About 39% of the sample is taken by the ten largest. The sample was blood, either unsorted or a sorted T cell fraction (not recorded which). The source is a male donor with ankylosing spondylitis.

The chain couples TRBV5-4 to TRBJ1-4, with unresolved D. V was pared by 2 bases and J by 5 bases, with 7 bases between. The CDR3 has 13 amino acids. Germline lookup yields CDR1 SGHNT and CDR2 YYREEE (reference sequence). CDR3 in amino acids: CASSFGENEKLFF. The CDR3 region has the DNA TGTGCCAGCAGCTTTGGAGAAAATGAAAAACTGTTTTTT.

The chain couples TRBV7-8 to TRBJ2-7; D is uncertain. V lost 3 bases and J lost 3, with 12 bases in between. In germline, CDR1 is SGHVS, CDR2 FQNEAQ. The CDR3 runs 14 residues. The CDR3 spells CASSFPGRIYEQYF. DNA of the CDR3: TGTGCCAGCAGCTTTCCCGGCAGGATCTACGAGCAGTACTTC.

The chain carries TRBV27 and TRBJ1-5, with D perhaps TRBD1 (5 bases). The CDR3 consists of 14 residues. Germline-derived CDR1 and CDR2 are MNHEY and SMNVEV (reference sequence). Trimming took off 2 bases at V and 3 bases at J, with 8 bases between the two ends. The CDR3 DNA reads TGTGCCAGCAGTTTAGGGGGGGACAATCAGCCCCAGCATTTT. This encodes CASSLGGDNQPQHF.

The chain uses TRBV11-2 and TRBJ2-3; 7 nucleotides line up with TRBD1. The CDR3 spans 22 residues. Germline lookup yields CDR1 SGHAT and CDR2 FQNNGV. The trim removed 0 bases at V and 1 base at J, leaving 22 bases unmatched. CDR3 coding DNA: TGTGCCAGCAGCTTAGATGGCGGTATCCGAGACAGGGCTTTATACGGCACAGATACGCAGTATTTT. Translating it yields CASSLDGGIRDRALYGTDTQYF.

The chain links TRBV7-2 to TRBJ2-5; TRBD2 agrees at 7 bases. The V gene end was trimmed by 2 bases and the J gene end by 0 bases; junction bases not matched to a gene: 9. CDR1 and CDR2 (germline): SGHTA, FQGNSA. The CDR3 contains 17 residues. In nucleotides, the CDR3 is TGTGCCAGCAGCTTACTCCCTAGCGGTTCTTACCAAGAGACCCAGTACTTC. Amino acids: CASSLLPSGSYQETQYF.

The chain combines TRBV21-1 with TRBJ1-5; the D segment call TRBD1 is taken from the table without a DNA check. TRBV21-1 is an annotated pseudogene. The CDR3 sequence is 16 residues long. The DNA for the CDR3 is TGTGCCAGCAGCAAAGGCACAACAGGGTTTCGGCAGCCCCAGCATTTT. This codes for CASSKGTTGFRQPQHF.

The chain uses TRBV20-1 and TRBJ2-2; D is unclear. CDR1 is DFQATT, CDR2 SNEGSKA, per germline (reference sequence). The V and J ends lost 3 bases and 5 bases respectively, with 7 bases between them. The CDR3 totals 12 residues. CDR3 region: CSASLLTGELFF. CDR3 DNA: TGCAGTGCTAGTTTGTTGACCGGGGAGCTGTTTTTT.

The chain combines TRBV15 with TRBJ2-1, with D uncertain. V was shortened by 4 bases and J by 7 bases, with 17 bases between the two germline ends. Germline V gene data show CDR1 as LNHNV and CDR2 as YYDKDF (reference sequence). This CDR3 is 15 amino acids long. The DNA of the CDR3 is TGTGCCACCAGCATCCCTCACCGGTTACTAAATGAGCAGTTCTTC. Protein sequence: CATSIPHRLLNEQFF.

The CDR3 loop reads CASSQYLRGMNTEAFF. DNA for the CDR3: TGCGCCAGCAGCCAATACCTCAGGGGGATGAACACTGAAGCTTTCTTT. The chain links TRBV4-3 to TRBJ1-1, with TRBD1 matching 7 bases. CDR1 and CDR2 (germline): LGHNA, YSLEER. The CDR3 consists of 16 residues. Trimming at V came to 2 bases and at J to 0 bases, leaving 6 bases not matched to a gene.

The gene calls are TRBV12-3 or TRBV12-4 and TRBJ2-1; no definite D call. This CDR3 has 20 amino acids. Trimming took off 6 bases at V and 2 bases at J, with 29 bases between the two ends. The CDR3 here is CASSPKLSQPLNSAYNEQFF. CDR3 bases: TGTGCCAGCAGCCCAAAGCTGTCCCAACCTTTAAACTCCGCCTACAATGAGCAGTTCTTC.

CDR3 coding DNA: TGTGCCAGCAGCTCCCCTTGGGGCGGGAAGAGCACAGATACGCAGTATTTT. This translates into CASSSPWGGKSTDTQYF. V usage is TRBV13 and J usage is TRBJ2-3; maybe TRBD2 (6 bases). In germline, CDR1 is PRHDT, CDR2 FYEKMQ (reference sequence). V lost 4 bases, J lost 0 bases, and 17 bases lay in between. The CDR3 consists of 17 residues.

The chain joins TRBV12-3 or TRBV12-4 to TRBJ1-6; the match to TRBD1 covers 7 bases. Trimming took 6 bases from V and 6 from J; bases not matched to a gene: 5. This CDR3 is built from 14 residues. The CDR3 DNA reads TGTGCCAGCAGGCCGGGACAGAGTAATTCACCCCTCCACTTT. It translates to CASRPGQSNSPLHF.

The J gene is TRBJ2-3, the V gene TRBV6-5; D may be TRBD1 (6 bases). Germline CDR1 is MNHEY and CDR2 is SVGAGI. This CDR3 is built from 14 residues. V was shortened by 2 bases and J by 4 bases, with 10 bases between the two germline ends. CDR3 loop: CASSYSEGADTQYF. The DNA of the CDR3 is TGTGCCAGCAGTTACAGTGAGGGGGCAGATACGCAGTATTTT.

This clonotype has a handful of counts. The genes are TRBV9 and TRBJ2-7, with D hard to call. The CDR3 totals 13 residues. In germline, CDR1 is SGDLS, CDR2 YYNGEE. Trimming took 3 bases from V and 2 from J, leaving 9 bases between them. CDR3 DNA sequence: TGTGCCAGCAGCGGGCCACTAACCTACGAGCAGTACTTC. Its translation: CASSGPLTYEQYF.